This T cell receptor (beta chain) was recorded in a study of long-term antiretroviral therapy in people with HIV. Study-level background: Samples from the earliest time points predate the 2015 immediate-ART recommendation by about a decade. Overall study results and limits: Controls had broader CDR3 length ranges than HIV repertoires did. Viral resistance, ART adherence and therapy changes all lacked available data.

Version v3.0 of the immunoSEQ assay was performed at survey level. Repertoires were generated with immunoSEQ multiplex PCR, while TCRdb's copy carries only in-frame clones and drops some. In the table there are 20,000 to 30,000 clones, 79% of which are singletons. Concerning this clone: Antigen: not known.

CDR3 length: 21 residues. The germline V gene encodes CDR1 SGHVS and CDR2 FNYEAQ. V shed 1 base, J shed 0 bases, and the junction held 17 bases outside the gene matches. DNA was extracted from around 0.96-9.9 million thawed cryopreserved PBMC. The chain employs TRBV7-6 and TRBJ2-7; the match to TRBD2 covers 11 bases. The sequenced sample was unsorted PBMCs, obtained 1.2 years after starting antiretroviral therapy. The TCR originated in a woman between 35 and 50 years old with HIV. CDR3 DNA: TGTGCCAGCAGCTTAGTTGTAGCTATGGGGACTAGCGGATTAAGCTCCTACGAGCAGTACTTC. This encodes CASSLVVAMGTSGLSSYEQYF.